These T cell receptor beta chains were read from a single sample in a study of radiation and T cells in renal cell carcinoma. Profiled with immunoSEQ multiplex PCR; TCRdb holds only in-frame clones, not every one. The table lists 120,000 or so clones, around 81% of them singletons, with around 6.1% in the top ten. This material consisted of blood, taken from a patient whose treatment included radiotherapy and nephrectomy. The receptors stem from a man between 50 and 59 years old with renal cell carcinoma. CDR3s include the opening cysteine and the closing phenylalanine or tryptophan. A D gene is named only where the DNA matches it firmly. The size field is filled for only some rows; it gives once, few, many or a size class.

>TRBJ2-1|NA|TRBV30|NA
CAWSRGAYNEQFF
TGTGCCTGGAGTAGGGGGGCGTACAATGAGCAGTTCTTC
>TRBJ2-7|TRBD1|TRBV28|NA
CASSFRRDSYEQYF
TGTGCCAGCAGTTTCCGCCGGGACAGCTACGAGCAGTACTTC
>TRBJ1-5|NA|TRBV7-9|NA
CASTKGGIGNQPQHF
TGTGCCAGCACTAAAGGGGGGATCGGCAATCAGCCCCAGCATTTT
>TRBJ1-2|NA|TRBV5-5|few
CASSPRDGDYYGYTF
TGTGCCAGCAGCCCGAGGGACGGTGATTACTATGGCTACACCTTC
>TRBJ1-4|TRBD1|TRBV19|NA
CASSPRTGAPTEKLFF
TGTGCCAGTAGTCCTCGGACAGGGGCACCGACAGAAAAACTGTTTTTT
>TRBJ1-5|NA|TRBV28|NA
CASSLFPHQPQHF
TGTGCCAGCAGTTTATTCCCCCATCAGCCCCAGCATTTT
>TRBJ2-2|NA|TRBV6-4|once
CASSRTENTGELFF
TGTGCCAGCAGCCGGACAGAGAACACCGGGGAGCTGTTTTTT
>TRBJ2-1|TRBD1|TRBV7-8|NA
CASSSTAQGQLLYNEQFF
TGTGCCAGCAGCTCTACGGCGCAGGGACAGCTCCTCTACAATGAGCAGTTCTTC
>TRBJ1-3|NA|TRBV9|NA
CASSTQGVPGNTIYF
TGTGCCAGCAGCACACAGGGAGTTCCTGGAAACACCATATATTTT
>TRBJ1-1|NA|TRBV9|NA
CASSPPPGWGTEAFF
TGTGCCAGCAGCCCCCCCCCGGGATGGGGCACTGAAGCTTTCTTT
>TRBJ2-2|NA|TRBV7-3|NA
CASSLTGAGELFF
TGTGCCAGCAGCTTAACAGGCGCCGGGGAGCTGTTTTTT
>TRBJ2-4|NA|TRBV19|once
CASSMEGFENIQYF
TGTGCCAGTAGTATGGAAGGGTTCGAAAACATTCAGTACTTC
>TRBJ1-4|TRBD1|TRBV30|NA
CAWTANRGIATNEKLFF
TGTGCCTGGACCGCCAACAGGGGAATAGCAACTAATGAAAAACTGTTTTTT
>TRBJ1-5|NA|TRBV30|NA
CAWSVRTVERPQHF
TGTGCCTGGAGTGTACGGACTGTTGAGAGGCCCCAGCATTTT
>TRBJ1-6|NA|TRBV19|NA
CASEDIVGPYNSPLHF
TGTGCCAGCGAGGACATTGTAGGACCCTATAATTCACCCCTCCACTTT
>TRBJ1-6|TRBD1|TRBV5-8|NA
CASSSPGQGYSPLHF
TGTGCCAGCAGCTCCCCGGGACAGGGGTATTCACCCCTCCACTTT
>TRBJ2-1|NA|TRBV7-7|few
CASSKGRGANEQFF
TGTGCTAGCAGCAAGGGAAGGGGGGCAAATGAGCAGTTCTTC
>TRBJ2-7|TRBD2|TRBV28|NA
CASRLSGIHEQYF
TGTGCCAGCAGACTTAGCGGGATCCACGAGCAGTACTTC
>TRBJ2-7|TRBD2|TRBV5-6|NA
CASSPLAGGTYEQYF
TGTGCCAGCAGCCCGCTAGCGGGAGGAACCTACGAGCAGTACTTC
>TRBJ2-5|NA|TRBV14|NA
CASSQVGQETQYF
TGTGCCAGCAGCCAAGTTGGCCAAGAGACCCAGTACTTC
>TRBJ2-2|TRBD2|TRBV9|few
CASSEGLGPNTGELFF
TGTGCCAGCAGCGAGGGACTAGGCCCGAACACCGGGGAGCTGTTTTTT
>TRBJ1-2|TRBD1|TRBV6-6|NA
CASVRGNYGYTF
TGTGCCAGCGTCAGGGGGAACTATGGCTACACCTTC
>TRBJ1-1|NA|TRBV7-9|NA
CASSRTLSEAFF
TGTGCCAGCAGCAGGACACTCAGTGAAGCTTTCTTT
>TRBJ1-2|TRBD1|TRBV2|NA
CASSDIGQGHGYTF
TGTGCCAGCAGTGATATCGGACAGGGGCATGGCTACACCTTC
>TRBJ1-5|NA|TRBV19|NA
CASSIGNQGPPQHF
TGTGCCAGTAGTATAGGTAATCAAGGTCCGCCCCAGCATTTT
>TRBJ2-3|NA|TRBV9|NA
CASSVAGVTDTQYF
TGTGCCAGCAGCGTAGCGGGGGTTACAGATACGCAGTATTTT
>TRBJ2-7|TRBD1|TRBV27|once
CASSLSGQGASYEQYF
TGTGCCAGCAGTTTATCTGGACAGGGGGCTTCCTACGAGCAGTACTTC
>TRBJ1-5|NA|TRBV27|NA
CASSTLARTNQPQHF
TGTGCCAGCAGTACCCTCGCCCGGACCAATCAGCCCCAGCATTTT
>TRBJ1-6|NA|TRBV6-1|NA
CASSELSGSDSPLHF
TGTGCCAGCAGTGAACTATCCGGATCCGATTCACCCCTCCACTTT
>TRBJ2-3|TRBD2|TRBV5-1|NA
CASSPGLADSTDTQYF
TGCGCCAGCAGCCCGGGACTAGCGGATAGCACAGATACGCAGTATTTT